Listed here are 3 T cell receptor beta chains from one sample, sequenced in a study of blood T cell repertoires in COVID-19. Method: immunoSEQ multiplex PCR; TCRdb's copy keeps in-frame clones and lacks some. Seen here are about 310,000 clones, around nine tenths observed once, and the top ten hold just under 9.5%. Material for sequencing was PBMCs or T cells enriched from blood (not recorded which). These receptors came from a woman aged 30 to 39 who had recovered from COVID-19.

The V call is TRBV6-2 or TRBV6-3, the J call TRBJ2-1, with 9 nucleotides matching TRBD2. The CDR3 has 15 amino acids. CDR1 MNHEY and CDR2 SVGEGT come from the germline V gene. The V and J ends lost 4 bases and 10 bases, in that order; junction bases with no gene match: 11. DNA for the CDR3: TGTGCCAGCAGTTTGGGACTAGCTGAGGCTGGGGAGCAGTTCTTC. Translating it yields CASSLGLAEAGEQFF.

The chain uses TRBV19 and TRBJ2-5; 7 bases match TRBD2. The CDR3 is 15 residues long. CDR1 and CDR2 (germline): LNHDA, SQIVND (reference sequence). V gave up 3 bases and J gave up 4 bases; unmatched junction bases: 8. This chain's CDR3 is CASSIFTGGGETQYF. As DNA, the CDR3 is TGTGCCAGTAGTATTTTTACGGGAGGCGGAGAGACCCAGTACTTC.

V gene TRBV10-3 combines with J gene TRBJ2-3; 13 bases are a match to TRBD2. With V trimmed by 2 bases and J by 2 bases, 4 bases remained unmatched. This CDR3 has 17 amino acids. The germline gives CDR1 ENHRY, CDR2 SYGVKD. CDR3 residues: CAISETGTSGNTDTQYF. In nucleotides, the CDR3 is TGTGCCATCAGTGAGACCGGGACTAGCGGGAACACAGATACGCAGTATTTT.